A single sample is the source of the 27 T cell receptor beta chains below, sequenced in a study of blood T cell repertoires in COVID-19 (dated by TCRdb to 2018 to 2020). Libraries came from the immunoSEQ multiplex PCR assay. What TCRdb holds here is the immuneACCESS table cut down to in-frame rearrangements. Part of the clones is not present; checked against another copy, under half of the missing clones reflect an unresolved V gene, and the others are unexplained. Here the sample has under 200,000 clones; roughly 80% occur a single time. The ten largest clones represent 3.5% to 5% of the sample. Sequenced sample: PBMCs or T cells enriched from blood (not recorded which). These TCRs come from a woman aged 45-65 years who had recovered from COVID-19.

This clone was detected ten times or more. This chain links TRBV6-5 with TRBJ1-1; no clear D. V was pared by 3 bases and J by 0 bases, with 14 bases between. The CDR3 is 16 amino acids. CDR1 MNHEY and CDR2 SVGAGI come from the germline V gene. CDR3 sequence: CASSYSRGSMNTEAFF. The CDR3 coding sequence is TGTGCCAGCAGTTATTCCCGGGGATCCATGAACACTGAAGCTTTCTTT.

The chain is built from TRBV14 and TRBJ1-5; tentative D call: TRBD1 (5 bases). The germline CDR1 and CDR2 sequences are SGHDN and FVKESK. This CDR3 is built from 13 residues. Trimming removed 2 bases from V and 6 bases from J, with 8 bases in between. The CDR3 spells CASSQSGAQPQHF. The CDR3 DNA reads TGTGCCAGCAGCCAATCTGGGGCTCAGCCCCAGCATTTT.

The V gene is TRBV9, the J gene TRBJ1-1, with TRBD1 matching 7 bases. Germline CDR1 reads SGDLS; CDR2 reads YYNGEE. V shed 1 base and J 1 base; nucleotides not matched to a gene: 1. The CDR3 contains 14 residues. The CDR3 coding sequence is TGTGCCAGCAGCGTACAGGGGGAGAACACTGAAGCTTTCTTT. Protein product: CASSVQGENTEAFF.

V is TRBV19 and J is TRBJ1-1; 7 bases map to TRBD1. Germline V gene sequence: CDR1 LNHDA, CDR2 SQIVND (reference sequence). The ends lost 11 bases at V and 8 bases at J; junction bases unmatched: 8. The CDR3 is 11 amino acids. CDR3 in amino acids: CAGRQGGEAFF. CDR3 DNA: TGTGCCGGGAGACAGGGCGGGGAAGCTTTCTTT.

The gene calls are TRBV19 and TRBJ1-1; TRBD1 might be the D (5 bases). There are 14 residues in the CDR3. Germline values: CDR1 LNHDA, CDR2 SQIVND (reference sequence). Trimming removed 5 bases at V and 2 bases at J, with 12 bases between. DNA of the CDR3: TGTGCCAGTAGTTGGGGCAGGATTAACACTGAAGCTTTCTTT. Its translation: CASSWGRINTEAFF.

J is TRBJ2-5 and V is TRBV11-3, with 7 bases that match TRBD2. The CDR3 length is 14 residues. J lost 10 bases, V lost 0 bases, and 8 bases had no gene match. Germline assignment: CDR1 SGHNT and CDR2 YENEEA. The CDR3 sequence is CASSLDPSGGLQYF. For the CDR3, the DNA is TGTGCCAGCAGCTTAGATCCTAGCGGAGGCCTCCAGTACTTC.

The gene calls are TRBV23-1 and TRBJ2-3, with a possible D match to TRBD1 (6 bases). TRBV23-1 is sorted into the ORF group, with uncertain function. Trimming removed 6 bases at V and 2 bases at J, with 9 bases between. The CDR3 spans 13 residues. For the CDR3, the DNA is TGCGCCAGCAGGCGGACAGCCACAGATACGCAGTATTTT. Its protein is CASRRTATDTQYF.

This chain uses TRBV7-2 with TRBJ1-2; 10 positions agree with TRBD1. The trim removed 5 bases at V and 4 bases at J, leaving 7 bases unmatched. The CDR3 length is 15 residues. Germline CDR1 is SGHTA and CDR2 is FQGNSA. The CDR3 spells CASSPRQGAVYGYTF. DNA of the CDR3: TGTGCCAGCAGCCCAAGACAGGGGGCTGTCTATGGCTACACCTTC. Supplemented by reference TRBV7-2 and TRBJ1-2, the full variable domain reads GAGVSQSPSNKVTEKGKDVELRCDPISGHTALYWYRQSLGQGLEFLIYFQGNSAPDKSGLPSDRFSAERTGGSVSTLTIQRTQQEDSAVYLCASSPRQGAVYGYTFGSGTRLTVV.

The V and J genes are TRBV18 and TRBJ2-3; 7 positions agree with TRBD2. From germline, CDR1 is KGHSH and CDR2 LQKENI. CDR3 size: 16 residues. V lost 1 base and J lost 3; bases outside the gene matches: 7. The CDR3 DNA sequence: TGTGCCAGCTCACCACGGAAGCGGGAAGTAACAGATACGCAGTATTTT. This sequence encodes CASSPRKREVTDTQYF.

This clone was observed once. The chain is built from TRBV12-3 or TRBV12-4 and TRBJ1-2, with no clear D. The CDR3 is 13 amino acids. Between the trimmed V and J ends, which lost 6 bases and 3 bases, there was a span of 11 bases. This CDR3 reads CASSPNTHYGYTF. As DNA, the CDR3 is TGTGCCAGCAGCCCCAACACCCACTATGGCTACACCTTC.

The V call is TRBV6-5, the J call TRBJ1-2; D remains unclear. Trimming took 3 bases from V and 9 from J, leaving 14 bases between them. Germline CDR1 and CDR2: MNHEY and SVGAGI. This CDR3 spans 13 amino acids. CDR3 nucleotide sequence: TGTGCCAGCAGTTATTCCTGGCAGGCCCGCTACACCTTC. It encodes CASSYSWQARYTF.

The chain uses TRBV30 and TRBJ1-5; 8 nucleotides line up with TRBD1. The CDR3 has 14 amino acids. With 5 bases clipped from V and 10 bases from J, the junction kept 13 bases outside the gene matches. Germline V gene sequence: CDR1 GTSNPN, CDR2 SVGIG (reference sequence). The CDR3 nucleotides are TGTGCCTGGGGGGGGACAGGCCGCTTTTCCCCCCAGCATTTT. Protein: CAWGGTGRFSPQHF.

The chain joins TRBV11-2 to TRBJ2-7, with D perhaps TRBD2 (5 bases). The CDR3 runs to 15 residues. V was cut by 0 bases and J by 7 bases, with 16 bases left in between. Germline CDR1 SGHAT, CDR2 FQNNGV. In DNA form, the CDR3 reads TGTGCCAGCAGCTTAGATGCGGGTCCAGCGAGTGAGCAGTACGTC. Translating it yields CASSLDAGPASEQYV.

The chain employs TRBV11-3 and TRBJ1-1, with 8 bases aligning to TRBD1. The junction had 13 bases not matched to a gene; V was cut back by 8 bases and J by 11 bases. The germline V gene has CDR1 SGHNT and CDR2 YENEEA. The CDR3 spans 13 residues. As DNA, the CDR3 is TGTGCCAGCCGAATTCAGGGGGCAGGAGGCGCTTTCTTT. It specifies CASRIQGAGGAFF.

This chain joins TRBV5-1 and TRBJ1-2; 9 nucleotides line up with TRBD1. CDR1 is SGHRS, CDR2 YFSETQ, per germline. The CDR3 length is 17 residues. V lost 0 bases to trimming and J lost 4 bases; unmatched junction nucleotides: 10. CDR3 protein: CASSLGDTGGGGYGYTF. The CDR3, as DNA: TGCGCCAGCAGCTTGGGCGATACAGGGGGCGGCGGCTATGGCTACACCTTC.

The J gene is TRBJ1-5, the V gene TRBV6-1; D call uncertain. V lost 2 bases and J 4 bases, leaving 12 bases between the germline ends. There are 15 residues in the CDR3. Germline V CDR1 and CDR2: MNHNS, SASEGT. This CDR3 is CASSEFTEFNQPQHF. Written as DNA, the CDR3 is TGTGCCAGCAGTGAATTCACAGAATTTAATCAGCCCCAGCATTTT.

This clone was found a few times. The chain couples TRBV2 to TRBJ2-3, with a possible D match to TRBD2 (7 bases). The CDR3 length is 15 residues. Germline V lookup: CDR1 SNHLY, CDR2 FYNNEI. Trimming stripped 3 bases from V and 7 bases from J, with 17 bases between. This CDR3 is CASSDGGAGFNTQYF. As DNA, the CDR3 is TGTGCCAGCAGTGATGGGGGGGCCGGCTTTAATACGCAGTATTTT.

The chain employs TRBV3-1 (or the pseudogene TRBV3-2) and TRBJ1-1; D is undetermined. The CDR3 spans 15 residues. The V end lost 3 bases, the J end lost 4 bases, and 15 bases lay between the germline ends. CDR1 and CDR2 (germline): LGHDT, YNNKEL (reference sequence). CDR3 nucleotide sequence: TGTGCCAGCAGCCACCAACAAAGGCGGGGCACTGAAGCTTTCTTT. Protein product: CASSHQQRRGTEAFF.

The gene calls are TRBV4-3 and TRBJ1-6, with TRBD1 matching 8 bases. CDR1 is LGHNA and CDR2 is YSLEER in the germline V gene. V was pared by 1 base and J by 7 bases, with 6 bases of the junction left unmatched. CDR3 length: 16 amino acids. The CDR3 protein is CASSQGGQGTNSPLHF. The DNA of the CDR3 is TGCGCCAGCAGCCAAGGAGGACAGGGAACAAATTCACCCCTCCACTTT.

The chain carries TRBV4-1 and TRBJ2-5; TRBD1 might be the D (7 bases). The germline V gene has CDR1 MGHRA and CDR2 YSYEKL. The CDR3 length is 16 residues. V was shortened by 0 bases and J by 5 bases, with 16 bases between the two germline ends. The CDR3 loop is CASSQDRGGGGETQYF. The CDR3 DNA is TGCGCCAGCAGCCAAGATCGAGGGGGCGGAGGGGAGACCCAGTACTTC.

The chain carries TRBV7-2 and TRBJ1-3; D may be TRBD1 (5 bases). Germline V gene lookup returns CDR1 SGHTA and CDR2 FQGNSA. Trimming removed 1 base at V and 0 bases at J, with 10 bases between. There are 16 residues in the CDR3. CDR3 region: CASSLEDRVSGNTIYF. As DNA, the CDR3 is TGTGCCAGCAGCTTAGAAGACAGAGTCTCTGGAAACACCATATATTTT.

CDR3: CAWSRGQGVGDGYTF. CDR3 sequence (DNA): TGTGCCTGGAGTAGGGGACAGGGGGTTGGTGATGGCTACACCTTC. The V call is TRBV30, the J call TRBJ1-2, with TRBD1 matching 11 bases. Germline assignment: CDR1 GTSNPN and CDR2 SVGIG (reference sequence). The CDR3 loop spans 15 amino acids. V was pared by 2 bases and J by 6 bases, with 8 bases of the junction left unmatched.

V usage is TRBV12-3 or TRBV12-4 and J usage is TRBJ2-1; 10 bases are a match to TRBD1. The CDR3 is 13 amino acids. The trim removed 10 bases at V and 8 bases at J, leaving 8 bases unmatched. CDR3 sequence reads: CATSRDRGHEQFF. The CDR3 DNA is TGTGCCACCAGCCGGGACAGGGGACATGAGCAGTTCTTC.

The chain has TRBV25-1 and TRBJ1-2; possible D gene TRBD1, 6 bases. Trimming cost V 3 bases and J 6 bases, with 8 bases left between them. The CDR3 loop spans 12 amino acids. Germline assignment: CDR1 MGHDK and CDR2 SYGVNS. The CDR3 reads CASSEGADGYTF. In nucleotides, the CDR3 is TGTGCCAGCAGTGAGGGGGCTGATGGCTACACCTTC.

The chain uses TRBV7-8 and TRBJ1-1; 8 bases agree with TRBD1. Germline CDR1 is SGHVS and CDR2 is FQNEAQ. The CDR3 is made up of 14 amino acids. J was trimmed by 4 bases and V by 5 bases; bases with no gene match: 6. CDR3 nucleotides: TGTGCCAGCAGCAAACAGGGGGTCGGCACTGAAGCTTTCTTT. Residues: CASSKQGVGTEAFF.

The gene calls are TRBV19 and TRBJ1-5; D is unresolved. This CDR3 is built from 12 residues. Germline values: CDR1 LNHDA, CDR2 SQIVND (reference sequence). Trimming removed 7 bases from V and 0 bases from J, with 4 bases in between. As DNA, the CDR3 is TGTGCCAGTACAGGTAGCAATCAGCCCCAGCATTTT. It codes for CASTGSNQPQHF.

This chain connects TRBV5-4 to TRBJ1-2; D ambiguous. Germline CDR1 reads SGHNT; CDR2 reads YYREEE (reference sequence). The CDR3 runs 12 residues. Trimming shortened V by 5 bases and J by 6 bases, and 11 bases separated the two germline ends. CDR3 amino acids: CASRHPGNGYTF. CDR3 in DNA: TGTGCCAGCAGACACCCGGGGAATGGCTACACCTTC.